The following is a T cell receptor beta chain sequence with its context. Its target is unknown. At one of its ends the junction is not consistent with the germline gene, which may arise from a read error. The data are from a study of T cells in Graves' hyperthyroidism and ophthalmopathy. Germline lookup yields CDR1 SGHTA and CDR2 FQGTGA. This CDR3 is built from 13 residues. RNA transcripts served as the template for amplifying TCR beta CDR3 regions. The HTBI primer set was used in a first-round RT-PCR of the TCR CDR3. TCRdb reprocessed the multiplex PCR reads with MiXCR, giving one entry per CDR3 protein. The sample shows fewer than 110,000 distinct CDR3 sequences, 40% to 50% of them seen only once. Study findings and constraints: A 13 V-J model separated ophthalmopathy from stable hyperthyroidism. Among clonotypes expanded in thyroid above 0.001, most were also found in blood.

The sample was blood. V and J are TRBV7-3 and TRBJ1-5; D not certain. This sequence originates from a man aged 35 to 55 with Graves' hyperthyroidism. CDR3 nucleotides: TGTGCCAGCAGCCTAACTGAGAGTCAGCCCCAGCATTTT. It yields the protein CASSLTESQPQHF. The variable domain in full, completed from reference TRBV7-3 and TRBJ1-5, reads GAGVSQTPSNKVTEKGKYVELRCDPISGHTALYWYRQSLGQGPEFLIYFQGTGAADDSGLPNDRFFAVRPEGSVSTLKIQRTERGDSAVYLCASSLTESQPQHFGDGTRLSIL.